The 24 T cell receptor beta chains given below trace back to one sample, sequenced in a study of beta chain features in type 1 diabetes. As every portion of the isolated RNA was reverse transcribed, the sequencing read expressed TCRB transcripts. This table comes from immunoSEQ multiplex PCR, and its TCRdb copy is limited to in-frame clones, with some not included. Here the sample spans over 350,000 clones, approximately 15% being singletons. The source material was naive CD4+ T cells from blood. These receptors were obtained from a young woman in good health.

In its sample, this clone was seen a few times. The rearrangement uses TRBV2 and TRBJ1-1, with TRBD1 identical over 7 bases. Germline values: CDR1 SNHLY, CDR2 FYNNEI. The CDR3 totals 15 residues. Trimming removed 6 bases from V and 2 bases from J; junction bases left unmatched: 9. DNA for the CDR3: TGTGCCAGCAGGAGAGGGGGGACAGATAACACTGAAGCTTTCTTT. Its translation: CASRRGGTDNTEAFF.

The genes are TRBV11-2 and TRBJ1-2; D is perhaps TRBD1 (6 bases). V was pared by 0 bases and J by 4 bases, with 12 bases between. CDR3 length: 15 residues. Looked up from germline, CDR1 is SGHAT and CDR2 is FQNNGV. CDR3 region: CASSLEQGRIYGYTF. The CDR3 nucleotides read TGTGCCAGCAGCTTAGAACAGGGTAGGATCTATGGCTACACCTTC. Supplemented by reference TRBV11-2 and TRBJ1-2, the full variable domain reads EAGVAQSPRYKIIEKRQSVAFWCNPISGHATLYWYQQILGQGPKLLIQFQNNGVVDDSQLPKDRFSAERLKGVDSTLKIQPAKLEDSAVYLCASSLEQGRIYGYTFGSGTRLTVV.

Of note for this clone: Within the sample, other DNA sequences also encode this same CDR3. This CDR3 reads CASSLLSTDTQYF. The CDR3 coding sequence is TGTGCCAGCAGCCTACTCAGCACAGATACGCAGTATTTT. This rearrangement joins TRBV5-4 to TRBJ2-3; D is uncertain. This CDR3 has 13 residues. The germline V and J ends were trimmed by 4 bases and 0 bases, with 6 bases remaining between them. Germline lookup yields CDR1 SGHNT and CDR2 YYREEE (reference sequence).

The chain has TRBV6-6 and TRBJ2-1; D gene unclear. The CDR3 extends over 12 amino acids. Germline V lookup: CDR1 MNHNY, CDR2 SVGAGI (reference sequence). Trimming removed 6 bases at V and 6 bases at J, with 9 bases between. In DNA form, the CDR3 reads TGTGCCAGCAGGCCCACCAGCAATGAGCAGTTCTTC. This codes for CASRPTSNEQFF.

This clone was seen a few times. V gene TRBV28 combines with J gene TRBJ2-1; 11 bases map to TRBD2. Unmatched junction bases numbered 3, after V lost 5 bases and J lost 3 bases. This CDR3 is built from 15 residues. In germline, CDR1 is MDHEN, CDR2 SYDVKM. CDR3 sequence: CASSRTSGSYNEQFF. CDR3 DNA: TGTGCCAGCAGTCGAACTAGCGGGAGCTACAATGAGCAGTTCTTC.

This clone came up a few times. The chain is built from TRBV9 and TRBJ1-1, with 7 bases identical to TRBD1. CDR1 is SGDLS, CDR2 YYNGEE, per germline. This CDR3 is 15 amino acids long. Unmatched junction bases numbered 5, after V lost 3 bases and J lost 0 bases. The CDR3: CASSGPQGMNTEAFF. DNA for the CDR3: TGTGCCAGCAGCGGGCCACAGGGGATGAACACTGAAGCTTTCTTT.

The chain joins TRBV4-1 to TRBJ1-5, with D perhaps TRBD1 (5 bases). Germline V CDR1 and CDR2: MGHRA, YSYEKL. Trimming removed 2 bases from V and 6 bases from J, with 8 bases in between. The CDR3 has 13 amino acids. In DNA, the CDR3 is TGCGCCAGCAGCCAATGGGGCCCTCAGCCCCAGCATTTT. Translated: CASSQWGPQPQHF.

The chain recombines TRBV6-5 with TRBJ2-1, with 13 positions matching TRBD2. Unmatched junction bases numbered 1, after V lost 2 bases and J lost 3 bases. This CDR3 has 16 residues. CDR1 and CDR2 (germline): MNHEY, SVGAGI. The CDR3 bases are TGTGCCAGCAGTTACCGGACTAGCGGGAGCTACAATGAGCAGTTCTTC. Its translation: CASSYRTSGSYNEQFF.

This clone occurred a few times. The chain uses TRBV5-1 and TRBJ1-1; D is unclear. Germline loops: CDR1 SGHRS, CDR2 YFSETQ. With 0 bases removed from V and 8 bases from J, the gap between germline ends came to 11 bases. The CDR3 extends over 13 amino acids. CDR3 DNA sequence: TGCGCCAGCAGCTTGGAGCAGGCGTTCGAAGCTTTCTTT. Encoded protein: CASSLEQAFEAFF.

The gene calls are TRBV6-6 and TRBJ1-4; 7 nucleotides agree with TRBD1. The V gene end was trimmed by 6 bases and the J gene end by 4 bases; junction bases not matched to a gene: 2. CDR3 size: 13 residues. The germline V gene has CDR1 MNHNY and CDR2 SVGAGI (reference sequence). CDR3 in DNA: TGTGCCAGCAGGGGACAGTTTAATGAAAAACTGTTTTTT. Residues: CASRGQFNEKLFF.

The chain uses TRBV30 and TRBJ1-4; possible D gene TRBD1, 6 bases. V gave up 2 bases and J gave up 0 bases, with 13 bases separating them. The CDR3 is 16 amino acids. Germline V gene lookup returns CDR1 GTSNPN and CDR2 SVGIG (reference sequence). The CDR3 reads CAWSPDRTATNEKLFF. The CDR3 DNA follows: TGTGCCTGGAGTCCTGACAGGACTGCAACTAATGAAAAACTGTTTTTT.

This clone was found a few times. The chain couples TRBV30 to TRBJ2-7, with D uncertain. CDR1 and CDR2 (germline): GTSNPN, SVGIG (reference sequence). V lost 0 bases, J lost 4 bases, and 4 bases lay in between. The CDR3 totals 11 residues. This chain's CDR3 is CAWSVQYEQYF. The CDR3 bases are TGTGCCTGGAGTGTACAGTACGAGCAGTACTTC.

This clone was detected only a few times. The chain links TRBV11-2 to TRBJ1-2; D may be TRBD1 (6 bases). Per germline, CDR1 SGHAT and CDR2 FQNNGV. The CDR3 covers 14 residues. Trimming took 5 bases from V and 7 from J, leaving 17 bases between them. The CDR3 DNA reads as TGTGCCAGCAGCCCTATTAGGGGGTGGGGTGGCTACACCTTC. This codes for CASSPIRGWGGYTF.

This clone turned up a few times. CDR3 residues: CASSIGPGFSSGANVLTF. CDR3 sequence (DNA): TGTGCCAGTAGTATTGGCCCAGGTTTTTCGTCTGGGGCCAACGTCCTGACTTTC. The genes are TRBV19 and TRBJ2-6, with D uncertain. The CDR3 extends over 18 amino acids. Germline CDR1 LNHDA, CDR2 SQIVND (reference sequence). The V gene lost 3 bases and the J gene lost 1 base, with 16 bases spanning the gap. Using reference TRBV19 and TRBJ2-6 for the parts outside the CDR3, the full variable domain is DGGITQSPKYLFRKEGQNVTLSCEQNLNHDAMYWYRQDPGQGLRLIYYSQIVNDFQKGDIAEGYSVSREKKESFPLTVTSAQKNPTAFYLCASSIGPGFSSGANVLTFGAGSRLTVL.

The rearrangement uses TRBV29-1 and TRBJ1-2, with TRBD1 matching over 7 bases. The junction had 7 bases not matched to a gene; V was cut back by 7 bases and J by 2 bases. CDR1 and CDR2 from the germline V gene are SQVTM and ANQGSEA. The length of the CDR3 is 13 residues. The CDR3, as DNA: TGCAGCGGAGGGGGCTCCCGGAACTATGGCTACACCTTC. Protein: CSGGGSRNYGYTF.

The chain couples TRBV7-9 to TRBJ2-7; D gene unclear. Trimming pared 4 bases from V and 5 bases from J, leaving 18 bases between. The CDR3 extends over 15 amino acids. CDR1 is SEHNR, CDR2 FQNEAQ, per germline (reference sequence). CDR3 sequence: CASSSGLVVLDEQYF. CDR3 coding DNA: TGTGCCAGCAGCTCCGGTTTGGTCGTCCTCGACGAGCAGTACTTC.

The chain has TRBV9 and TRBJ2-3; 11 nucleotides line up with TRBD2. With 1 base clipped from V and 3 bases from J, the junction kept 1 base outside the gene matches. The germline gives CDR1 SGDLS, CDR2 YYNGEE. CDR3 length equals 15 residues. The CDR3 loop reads CASSVTSGRTDTQYF. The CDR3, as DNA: TGTGCCAGCAGCGTAACTAGCGGGAGAACAGATACGCAGTATTTT.

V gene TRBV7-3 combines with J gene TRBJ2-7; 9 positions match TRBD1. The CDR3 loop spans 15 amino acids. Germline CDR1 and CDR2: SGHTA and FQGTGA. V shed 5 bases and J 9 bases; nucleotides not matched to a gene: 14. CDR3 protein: CASSKTGQGTDAQYF. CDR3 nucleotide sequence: TGTGCCAGCAGCAAAACTGGACAGGGGACAGACGCGCAGTACTTC.

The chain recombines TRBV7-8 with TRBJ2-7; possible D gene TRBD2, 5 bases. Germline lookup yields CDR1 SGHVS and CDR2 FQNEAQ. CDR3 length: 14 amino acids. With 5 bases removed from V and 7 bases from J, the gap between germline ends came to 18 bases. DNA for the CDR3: TGTGCCAGCAGCCCCCTACTAGGAGAGGCGGAGCAGTACTTC. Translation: CASSPLLGEAEQYF. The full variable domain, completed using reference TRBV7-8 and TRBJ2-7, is GAGVSQSPRYKVAKRGQDVALRCDPISGHVSLFWYQQALGQGPEFLTYFQNEAQLDKSGLPSDRFFAERPEGSVSTLKIQRTQQEDSAVYLCASSPLLGEAEQYFGPGTRLTVT.

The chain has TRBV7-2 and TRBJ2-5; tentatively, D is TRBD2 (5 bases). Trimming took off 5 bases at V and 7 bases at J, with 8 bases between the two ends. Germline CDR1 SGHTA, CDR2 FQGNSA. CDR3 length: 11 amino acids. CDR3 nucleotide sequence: TGTGCCAGCAGCACCCGGGGGACCCAGTACTTC. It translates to CASSTRGTQYF.

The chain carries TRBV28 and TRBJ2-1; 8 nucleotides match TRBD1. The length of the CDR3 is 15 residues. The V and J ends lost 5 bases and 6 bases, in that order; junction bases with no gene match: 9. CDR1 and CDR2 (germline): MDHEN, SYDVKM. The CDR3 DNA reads TGTGCCAGCAGTGCATCCGGGACAGGACTCAATGAGCAGTTCTTC. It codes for CASSASGTGLNEQFF.

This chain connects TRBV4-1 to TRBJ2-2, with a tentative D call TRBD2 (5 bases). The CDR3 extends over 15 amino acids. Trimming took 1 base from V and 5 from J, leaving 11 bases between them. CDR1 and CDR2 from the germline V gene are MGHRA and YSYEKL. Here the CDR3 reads CASSQGGLTTGELFF. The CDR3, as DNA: TGCGCCAGCAGCCAAGGAGGACTTACTACCGGGGAGCTGTTTTTT.

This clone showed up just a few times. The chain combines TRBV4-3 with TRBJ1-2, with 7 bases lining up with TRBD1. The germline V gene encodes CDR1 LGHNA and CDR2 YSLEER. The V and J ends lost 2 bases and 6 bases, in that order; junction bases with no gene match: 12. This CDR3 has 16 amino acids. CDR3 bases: TGCGCCAGCAGCCAAATAAACTTCAACAGGGGCCATGGCTACACCTTC. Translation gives CASSQINFNRGHGYTF.

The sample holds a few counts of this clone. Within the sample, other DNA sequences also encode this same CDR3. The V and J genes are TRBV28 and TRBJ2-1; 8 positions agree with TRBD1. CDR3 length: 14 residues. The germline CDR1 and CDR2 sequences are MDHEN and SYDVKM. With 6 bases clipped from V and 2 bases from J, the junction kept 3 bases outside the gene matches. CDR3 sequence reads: CASSLRGPYNEQFF. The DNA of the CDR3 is TGTGCCAGCAGCCTCAGGGGGCCCTACAATGAGCAGTTCTTC.